This T cell receptor beta chain originates from a study of cytomegalovirus exposure and HLA in healthy donors (dated by TCRdb to 2017 to 2019). About the full investigation: An earlier analysis of approximately 640 of the donors reported about 250 Gb of sequence data and more than 90 million unique TCR beta sequences from approximately 180 million T cells. To predict cytomegalovirus infection status, the study brought together high-throughput TCR immunosequencing, statistical association of individual TCRs with disease status, and machine learning. Approximately 300 gigabases of sequencing data and tens of millions of unique TCR sequences were included in an early release covering about 700 HLA-typed donors. The study aimed to test whether cataloging public T cell receptors could reveal signatures of past pathogen exposure. A later genetic analysis took genome-wide SNP genotypes for about three fifths of the 666 donors and used that subset as a discovery cohort. Besides the first cohort of roughly 640 subjects, a separate validation cohort made up of 120 different subjects was used. Across some 400 genotyped donors of the cohort, an average of roughly 250,000 unique TCR beta nucleotide sequences per donor were sequenced, and about a sixth of those sequences were non-productive. The study profiled the T cell repertoires of hundreds of subjects by immunosequencing and related them to cytomegalovirus serostatus. HLA typing included class I and class II loci at four-digit resolution. An earlier analysis of 587 of the donors used high-throughput TCR beta sequencing to judge whether each TCR beta V gene segment behaved as functional or pseudogenic. Donor age, sex, ethnicity and CMV serostatus were compiled alongside the repertoire data. The later analysis used no new phenotypic data to find candidate immune exposures, relying instead on TCR beta sequences and their occurrence across donors. A few DR-DQ haplotypes were treated as single units for association and clustering because of strong linkage in the cohort. All discovery cohort repertoires had been generated on a single sequencing platform. The number of donors typed differed by locus, with roughly 629-640 for A, B, C, DRB1 and DQB1, roughly 550 for DQA1, over 600 for DPA1, and over 400 for DPB1. To study patterns of TCR occurrence, a later analysis re-analyzed previously published TCR beta repertoires from around 670 donors and added high-resolution HLA genotyping. Among the roughly 390 genotyped donors, approximately 76% belonged to the genetic ancestry cluster associated with self-reported Caucasian donors.

As for this clone: It has no known antigen specificity. No base-level quality is on record; no much larger clone is a single base apart.

CDR1 and CDR2 (MNHEY, SVGAGI) derive from the germline V gene. There are 16 amino acids in the CDR3, from cysteine to phenylalanine inclusive. Solely the CDR3 DNA is kept, with 48 bases framed from the first base. V is pruned by 2 bases and J by 2 bases, leaving 5 bases of the junction without a gene match. Overall results and qualifications from the work: The classifier was reported to diagnose cytomegalovirus status with high specificity and sensitivity in both the original and validation cohorts. In a later analysis, over 15,000 TCR beta sequences were associated with specific HLA alleles at a false discovery rate of 0.05. The presence/absence analyses assumed that sequencing depth was roughly uniform across donors, and that assumption may not be true. In this cohort, only TCR beta chains were sequenced, and detectable features were limited by the absence of alpha or paired-chain data. According to a later analysis, most CMV-associated TCR beta chains appeared to be HLA-restricted, and the HLA associations seemed to be driven largely by CMV exposure. CMV serostatus was the only immune exposure information available for the cohort. In an earlier analysis of more than 450 of the donors, most TCR beta V segments were observed in productive rearrangements about 90% or about 30% of the time, broadly matching IMGT annotations. In a later analysis, HLA-associated TCR beta chains showed more clonal expansion and lower generation probabilities than non-associated chains that were equally common. The study gave a list of roughly 150 TCR beta chains associated with cytomegalovirus. In a later analysis, several top co-occurrence clusters were reported to appear linked to parvovirus B19, influenza, CMV and Epstein-Barr virus. The sequencing pipeline was judged likely to have produced a cluster of highly shared sequence variants as a technical artifact. The authors suggested that the approach could potentially be generalized to other disease states and immunological phenotypes. Three of the identified cytomegalovirus-associated TCR beta chains were confirmed in vitro to be specific for cytomegalovirus antigens. Linkage disequilibrium might explain the correlated functional status among segregating V segments, but an unknown experimental factor could not be excluded. A further reported finding was that TCR beta sequences accurately predicted the HLA-A and HLA-B alleles for most subjects in the first cohort. A later genetic analysis associated a missense DCLRE1C variant with V-gene and J-gene trimming of TCR beta chains, and an independent cohort replicated the association. When HLA alleles, especially DR and DQ, strongly co-occurred, TCR associations were difficult to assign to individual alleles. In a later analysis, the rate of TCR association differed among HLA loci, with DRB1 alleles having the most associated TCRs and HLA-C alleles having the fewest. Some IMGT-functional V segments, including TRBV6-2 and TRBV6-3, could not be told apart with the 87-base-pair reads, so those segments were excluded. Because counts were too low, roughly 17 rarely observed V segments, including chromosome 9 orphons, were left out of the earlier analysis of roughly 600 of the donors. Because HLA typing was unavailable for some donors at each locus, only the typed subset was used in association tests. In a later genetic analysis, fewer N-insertions in productive TCRs were reported among donors in an Asian-associated ancestry cluster than the approximately 670-donor mean. While some public TCRs were present in many individuals, most TCR sequences turned up only very rarely across donors.

The library was obtained by the immunoSEQ multiplex PCR assay. A mixture of 60 forward primers for TCR Vbeta segments and 13 reverse primers for TCR Jbeta segments was used in the multiplex PCR. Amplification of the CDR3 region of rearranged TCR beta genes was performed with a multiplex PCR assay on genomic DNA. On the Illumina HiSeq System, the amplified TCR beta libraries were sequenced as 87-base-pair reads. In the source study's methods: In a later analysis, some 80 million unique TCR beta chains were counted across the 650 to 700 repertoires, and roughly 10 million of these chains were shared by at least two donors. Raw reads were error-corrected and collapsed into unique sequences with a nearest-neighbor algorithm that merged closely related sequences to remove PCR and sequencing errors. Alignment of CDR3 sequences to IMGT reference sequences was used to assign V, D and J gene segments. For a sequence to be retained, a match of at least six nucleotides was required to both a V gene segment and a J gene segment. A rearrangement counted as productive if the CDR3 had no stop codons and remained in frame with V and J, and every other rearrangement counted as non-productive. CDR3 was defined by IMGT convention, running from the second conserved V-encoded cysteine to the conserved J-encoded phenylalanine. The earlier analysis of 450 to 750 of the donors excluded any sequence lacking an unambiguous match to a single V gene segment. In an earlier analysis of approximately 590 of the donors, V segments were called functional above 56.7% productive rearrangements and were called segregating when the between-donor standard deviation exceeded 5%. A statistical classification framework was built to diagnose cytomegalovirus status from the catalog of TCR beta chain sequences. A later analysis assigned V and J genes by comparing TCR nucleotide sequences with IMGT/GENE-DB human TR gene sequences. The TCRdist pipeline was used in a later analysis to assign CDR3 sequences and most-parsimonious VDJ recombination scenarios. In a later analysis, each TCR beta chain was defined by its CDR3 amino acid sequence together with its V-gene family, and reads lacking a unique V-gene family were excluded. To address suspected cross-contamination and a sequencing artifact, a later analysis removed over 500 highly shared, low-generation-probability nucleotide sequences. In a later analysis, a clonal expansion index was calculated for each public chain from normalized within-repertoire ranks of inferred template counts. In a later analysis, generation probabilities were computed using a VDJ recombination model fitted to out-of-frame rearrangements, and the results were checked against IGoR. In a later analysis, hypergeometric tests were used to score TCR-TCR, TCR-HLA and TCR-CMV co-occurrence, with a repertoire-size bias correction applied to TCR pairs. False discovery rates were estimated in a later analysis by permuting HLA or CMV assignments 20 times. A later analysis grouped co-occurring TCRs with DBSCAN, adding TCRdist sequence similarity when clustering within HLA-allele-positive subsets. Co-occurrence clustering excluded repertoires with fewer than 30,000 or more than 120,000 public chains, plus five with anomalous nucleotide sharing. In TCRdb, the immuneACCESS table is reduced to in-frame sequences with V and J assigned. These tables do not hold every clone; where another copy was compared, an unresolved V gene accounts for under half, and the others remain unexplained. That table is the source of V, J and clone size, and D and trimming were worked out from the DNA. This sample has under 200,000 clones in its table, and roughly four fifths of those were observed once. The ten largest make up 2% to 2.5% of the sample.

In total, roughly 710 healthy bone marrow donors made up the cohort. At the time of sampling, every cohort member was nominally healthy, though immune exposures that went unrecorded were likely present. The donor tested CMV seropositive, placing the donor among the 250 to 350 seropositive members of the cohort. Each donor provided a peripheral blood sample, and peripheral blood mononuclear cells were used for TCR beta sequencing. Genomic DNA was extracted from the blood cell samples with the Qiagen DNeasy Blood Extraction Kit. The clonotype comes from a young woman in good health and CMV-seropositive. The chain was built from TRBV6-5 and TRBJ1-5; 8 nucleotides in the junction match TRBD1. What was sequenced was PBMCs. The bases read TGTGCCAGCAGTTACCCAGGGGGCGTGGGCAATCAGCCCCAGCATTTT. Translated, this is CASSYPGGVGNQPQHF.